Shown below are 19 T cell receptor beta chains from a single sample sequenced in a study of identical twins. TCRdb ran MiXCR on the 5' RACE reads and lists one entry per CDR3 protein. This sample has about 200,000 distinct CDR3 sequences, with over 5.5% found just once. The data also belong to a second study, concerning T cells expressing NK-cell markers.

The sequenced sample consisted of CD8+ T cells sorted from blood. The receptors here all came from a woman aged 18-29 years in good health.

The sample holds a few counts of this clonotype. V and J are TRBV19 and TRBJ2-1; D might be TRBD1 (6 bases). Germline CDR1 LNHDA, CDR2 SQIVND (reference sequence). The CDR3 length is 12 residues. V lost 5 bases, J lost 10 bases, and 12 bases lay in between. The CDR3 DNA follows: TGTGCCAGTAGTTCAGGGGCCCCAGAGCAGTTCTTC. Translating gives CASSSGAPEQFF.

This clonotype was counted ten times or more. The chain employs TRBV5-5 and TRBJ2-7; 7 bases match TRBD2. CDR3 length: 15 residues. Germline V gene data show CDR1 as SGHKS and CDR2 as YYEKEE (reference sequence). The ends lost 3 bases at V and 6 bases at J; junction bases unmatched: 12. CDR3 loop: CASSSGGVERSEQYF. The CDR3 DNA sequence: TGTGCCAGCAGCTCGGGGGGAGTCGAGAGGTCCGAGCAGTACTTC.

This clonotype was counted only a few times. V is TRBV4-1 and J is TRBJ2-1, with 8 bases lining up with TRBD2. CDR3 size: 14 residues. After removal of 5 bases from V and 4 bases from J, the junction contained 4 bases not matched to a gene. Germline V lookup: CDR1 MGHRA, CDR2 YSYEKL. The CDR3 loop is CASSYSGGYNEQFF. CDR3 bases: TGCGCCAGCAGCTACAGCGGGGGTTACAATGAGCAGTTCTTC.

The gene calls are TRBV27 and TRBJ2-5, with 10 bases aligning to TRBD2. The ends lost 5 bases at V and 5 bases at J; junction bases unmatched: 8. CDR1 MNHEY and CDR2 SMNVEV come from the germline V gene (reference sequence). The CDR3 totals 15 residues. CDR3 coding DNA: TGTGCCAGCAGTCTCACTAGCGGGATAGCGGAGACCCAGTACTTC. Translation: CASSLTSGIAETQYF.

This clonotype was counted between two and nine times. This chain joins TRBV12-3 or TRBV12-4 and TRBJ1-5; 7 nucleotides align to TRBD1. The CDR3 consists of 15 residues. J lost 6 bases, V lost 4 bases, and 9 bases had no gene match. Written as DNA, the CDR3 is TGTGCCAGCAGTTCTGAGGGGGCGCGTAGTCAGCCCCAGCATTTT. This encodes CASSSEGARSQPQHF.

This clonotype has just a few counts. The rearrangement uses TRBV3-1 and TRBJ2-1; 10 nucleotides match TRBD2. This CDR3 is 17 amino acids long. Germline V CDR1 and CDR2: LGHDT, YNNKEL (reference sequence). V shed 0 bases, J shed 4 bases, and the junction held 6 bases outside the gene matches. The CDR3 DNA reads as TGTGCCAGCAGCCAAGATTCGGGACTAGCGATATACAATGAGCAGTTCTTC. Protein: CASSQDSGLAIYNEQFF.

The rearrangement links TRBV6-5 to TRBJ2-3, with TRBD1 matching over 7 bases. Germline CDR1 reads MNHEY; CDR2 reads SVGAGI. V lost 4 bases, J lost 5 bases, and 15 bases stayed unmatched. The CDR3 is made up of 17 amino acids. CDR3 nucleotide sequence: TGTGCCAGCAGTTTAGGGGGCCACAGGGGTTGGGGAGATACGCAGTATTTT. This translates into CASSLGGHRGWGDTQYF.

At least ten counts were recorded for this clonotype. The chain recombines TRBV4-3 with TRBJ2-7, with D tentatively TRBD2 (6 bases). This CDR3 comprises 15 residues. The V and J ends lost 0 bases and 0 bases respectively, with 9 bases between them. Germline-derived CDR1 and CDR2 are LGHNA and YSLEER. In DNA, the CDR3 is TGCGCCAGCAGCCAAGATTGGCGGGACTCCTACGAGCAGTACTTC. Protein: CASSQDWRDSYEQYF.

This clonotype has only a few counts. V usage is TRBV27 and J usage is TRBJ2-1; 8 nucleotides line up with TRBD2. This CDR3 is 16 amino acids long. V lost 7 bases to trimming and J lost 7 bases; unmatched junction nucleotides: 15. Germline V gene data show CDR1 as MNHEY and CDR2 as SMNVEV (reference sequence). CDR3 protein: CASTTLRGAGVNEQFF. CDR3 DNA sequence: TGTGCCAGCACCACCCTGAGGGGAGCGGGAGTAAATGAGCAGTTCTTC.

This clonotype has only a few counts. The rearrangement joins TRBV27 to TRBJ2-1; 14 nucleotides line up with TRBD2. The V and J ends lost 5 bases and 10 bases, in that order; junction bases with no gene match: 7. Per germline, CDR1 MNHEY and CDR2 SMNVEV (reference sequence). The CDR3 sequence is 15 residues long. The CDR3 DNA reads as TGTGCCAGCAGTCTGACTAGCGGGGGGGCGCGGGAGCAGTTCTTC. Protein sequence: CASSLTSGGAREQFF.

The chain couples TRBV28 to TRBJ2-1, with TRBD2 matching over 13 bases. Trimming removed 5 bases from V and 6 bases from J; junction bases left unmatched: 4. The CDR3 runs to 15 residues. Germline values: CDR1 MDHEN, CDR2 SYDVKM. CDR3 sequence: CASSPRTSGSNEQFF. The DNA for the CDR3 is TGTGCCAGCAGTCCCCGGACTAGCGGGAGCAATGAGCAGTTCTTC.

There are a few counts of this clonotype. The rearrangement joins TRBV6-2 or TRBV6-3 to TRBJ2-7, with no clear D. CDR1 and CDR2 (germline): MNHEY, SVGEGT. Trimming stripped 10 bases from V and 4 bases from J, with 11 bases between. This CDR3 is built from 11 residues. This CDR3 reads CATSPPYEQYF. The CDR3 nucleotides read TGTGCCACCTCACCGCCTTACGAGCAGTACTTC.

In its sample, this clonotype was seen a few times. The chain is built from TRBV27 and TRBJ2-1; D is tentatively TRBD1 or TRBD2 (5 bases each). The CDR3 is 14 residues long. Per the germline V gene, CDR1 is MNHEY and CDR2 is SMNVEV (reference sequence). V was clipped by 6 bases and J by 5 bases, with 14 bases between them. The CDR3 spells CASRHGAANNEQFF. CDR3 nucleotide sequence: TGTGCCAGCAGGCACGGGGCGGCTAACAATGAGCAGTTCTTC.

A few counts support this clonotype. V gene TRBV7-9 combines with J gene TRBJ1-4; D is uncertain. Trimming shortened V by 5 bases and J by 2 bases, and 15 bases separated the two germline ends. This CDR3 comprises 16 residues. Germline lookup yields CDR1 SEHNR and CDR2 FQNEAQ (reference sequence). CDR3 protein: CASSPVRGSTNEKLFF. In DNA, the CDR3 is TGTGCCAGCAGCCCTGTTCGGGGATCCACTAATGAAAAACTGTTTTTT.

A word on this clonotype: A much larger clone differs by one base, so this may be a read error. CDR3 residues: CAISGRGEASYEQYF. The CDR3 nucleotides are TGTGCCATCAGTGGTCGGGGGGAAGCCTCCTACGAGCAGTACTTC. The chain carries TRBV10-3 and TRBJ2-7; the match to TRBD2 covers 7 bases. The CDR3 sequence is 15 residues long. V lost 4 bases and J lost 0; bases outside the gene matches: 6. The germline V gene encodes CDR1 ENHRY and CDR2 SYGVKD.

The chain links TRBV5-1 to TRBJ1-5; D is perhaps TRBD1 (6 bases). Germline CDR1 is SGHRS and CDR2 is YFSETQ. The CDR3 has 15 residues. Trimming removed 4 bases from V and 0 bases from J, with 11 bases in between. The CDR3 DNA follows: TGCGCCAGCAGCCGGACAGAGAATAGCAATCAGCCCCAGCATTTT. Translation: CASSRTENSNQPQHF.

In its sample, this clonotype was seen a few times. CDR3: CASSMGTHSTDTQYF. The CDR3 DNA reads TGTGCCAGTAGTATGGGGACACACAGCACAGATACGCAGTATTTT. The chain carries TRBV19 and TRBJ2-3; a weak D match, TRBD1 (6 bases). Germline V gene sequence: CDR1 LNHDA, CDR2 SQIVND (reference sequence). V lost 3 bases and J 0 bases, leaving 10 bases between the germline ends. The CDR3 length is 15 residues.

In this sample, this clonotype turned up a few times. This sequence joins TRBV6-5 and TRBJ2-3; a weak D match, TRBD2 (5 bases). This CDR3 region has 15 residues. V shed 2 bases and J shed 4 bases, with 13 bases lying between them. The V gene's germline CDR1 is MNHEY and CDR2 SVGAGI. The CDR3 nucleotides read TGTGCCAGCAGTTACCCGGGATACGGGGCAGATACGCAGTATTTT. Protein product: CASSYPGYGADTQYF.

The chain links TRBV11-2 to TRBJ2-3, with TRBD1 identical over 9 bases. With V trimmed by 5 bases and J by 5 bases, 8 bases remained unmatched. The CDR3 sequence is 15 residues long. The V gene's germline CDR1 is SGHAT and CDR2 FQNNGV. The CDR3 reads CASSPQGQGRDTQYF. The DNA for the CDR3 is TGTGCCAGCAGCCCCCAGGGACAGGGTCGAGATACGCAGTATTTT.